The clone carrying this T cell receptor beta chain was counted once. Its antigen is currently unknown. CDR3 length equals 15 residues. The germline gives CDR1 SQVTM, CDR2 ANQGSEA. J gave up 7 bases and V 5 bases, and 5 bases lay outside the gene matches. This sample is part of a study of somatic mutations in cytotoxic T cells in rheumatoid arthritis. About the research overall: The flow sorting of some V beta antibody-stained T-cell populations reached nearly 100% purity, and the sorted populations included V beta1+ cells sequenced for TCRB. Study observations and caveats: Which antigens the expanded CD8+ clones targeted was unknown.

Profiling relied on immunoSEQ multiplex PCR, and the TCRdb table lists in-frame clones only, not all of them. The sample comprises under 35,000 clones, about 87% of which are singletons, and almost 9.5% rests with the top ten. Sequencing input: CD8+ T cells sorted from blood. This TCR derives from an adult with rheumatoid arthritis. V usage is TRBV29-1 and J usage is TRBJ2-1; 16 bases map to TRBD2. CDR3 in amino acids: CSVTGTSGRENEQFF. CDR3 bases: TGCAGCGTTACCGGGACTAGCGGGAGGGAAAATGAGCAGTTCTTC.